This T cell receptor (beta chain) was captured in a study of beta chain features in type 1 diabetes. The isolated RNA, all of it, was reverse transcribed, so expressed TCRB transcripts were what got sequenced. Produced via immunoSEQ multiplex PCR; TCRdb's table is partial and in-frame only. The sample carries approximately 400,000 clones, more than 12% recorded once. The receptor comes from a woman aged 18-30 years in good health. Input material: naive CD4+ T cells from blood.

CDR3 amino acids: CASSSGHNEQFF. DNA of the CDR3: TGTGCCAGCAGTTCGGGTCACAATGAGCAGTTCTTC. This rearrangement joins TRBV28 to TRBJ2-1, with D hard to call. Per the germline V gene, CDR1 is MDHEN and CDR2 is SYDVKM. Trimming cost V 4 bases and J 5 bases, with 6 bases left between them. This CDR3 comprises 12 residues.